This T cell receptor (beta chain) is drawn from a study of blood T cells in healthy people across ages. About the research overall: About one barcoded beta molecule was captured per two T cells (by template switching).

Overall study findings and caveats: Observed TCR beta diversity per million T cells went down as age went up. This fall followed a roughly linear course with age.

Together with a sample-barcoded 5' primer, a J-beta primer mix was included in a second PCR lasting roughly 6 to 12 cycles. Every sample gave at least 2.5 million paired-end reads containing CDR3. Each CDR3 protein gets one entry after TCRdb re-called the 5' RACE reads with MiXCR. Of roughly 1.4 million distinct CDR3 sequences in the sample, roughly 64% were seen once. As regards this clonotype: Its matching antigen is unknown.

Germline CDR1 LNHNV, CDR2 YYDKDF (reference sequence). There are 12 residues in the CDR3. This chain connects TRBV15 to TRBJ2-4, with D perhaps TRBD2 (5 bases). The DNA end is more similar to TRBJ2-7, so the J call may be wrong. Sequenced input: blood. This TCR came from a man aged 18 to 35 in good health. The CDR3 sequence is CATSLIGGEQYF. CDR3 DNA sequence: TGTGCCACCAGTCTAATAGGAGGCGAGCAGTACTTC.